This is a list of T cell receptor beta chains from one sample in a study of control samples from healthy donors and cancer patients. The repertoire was sequenced with immunoSEQ multiplex PCR; TCRdb's copy has only in-frame clones and lacks some. This table holds around 53,000 clones, 70% to 90% found once. Sequencing was carried out using PBMCs. All receptors derive from a woman between 45 and 60 years old with lung cancer. CDR3s include the opening cysteine and the closing phenylalanine or tryptophan. D genes are given only for firm matches. Size values are once, few and many counts, or a class for expanded clones, and some rows have none.

CDR3nt,CDR3aa,d_gene,v_gene,abundance,len,j_gene
TGTGCCAGTGGTATGGGGACGGCAGATACGCAGTATTTT,CASGMGTADTQYF,NA,TRBV19,NA,13,TRBJ2-3
TGTGCCATCAGTGAACCTCCGGGACTAGCGGGGGTGAGCACAGATACGCAGTATTTT,CAISEPPGLAGVSTDTQYF,TRBD2,TRBV10-3,NA,19,TRBJ2-3
TGTGCCAGCAGCTTAGTTCCCAGGGGGACTGAAGCTTTCTTT,CASSLVPRGTEAFF,TRBD1,TRBV11-2,NA,14,TRBJ1-1
TGTGCCAGCAGCCTAGACAGGGGGCGGGCCTACAATGAGCAGTTCTTC,CASSLDRGRAYNEQFF,TRBD1,TRBV13,NA,16,TRBJ2-1
TGTGCCAGCAGCCCGGGGAGGAGCTCTGGAAACACCATATATTTT,CASSPGRSSGNTIYF,NA,TRBV7-2,NA,15,TRBJ1-3
TGCGCCAGCAGCCAATTTCGAGCGGGGGGGCAGGAGCAGTTCTTC,CASSQFRAGGQEQFF,TRBD2,TRBV4-3,NA,15,TRBJ2-1
TGCGCCAGCAGCTTGGCGAGGAGTTACTCCTACGAGCAGTACTTC,CASSLARSYSYEQYF,NA,TRBV5-1,NA,15,TRBJ2-7
TGTGCCAGCAGCCCAAGCGGCACTGAAGCTTTCTTT,CASSPSGTEAFF,NA,TRBV12-3/TRBV12-4,NA,12,TRBJ1-1
TGCAGTGCTAGGCTTAACACTGAAGCTTTCTTT,CSARLNTEAFF,NA,TRBV20-1,few,11,TRBJ1-1
TGCAGTGCTCGACAGGGATATGGCTACACCTTC,CSARQGYGYTF,TRBD1,TRBV20-1,once,11,TRBJ1-2